These 15 T cell receptor beta chains came from one sample sequenced in a study of blood T cell repertoires in COVID-19. The table came from immunoSEQ multiplex PCR; TCRdb's copy has only in-frame clones and leaves some out. The sample carries 50,000 to 85,000 clones, roughly 82% recorded once. Sequenced: peripheral blood. All receptors come from a man aged 55 to 70 with acute or convalescent COVID-19.

The rearrangement links TRBV19 to TRBJ1-2, with D possibly being TRBD1 (6 bases). The CDR3 is 11 amino acids. V dropped 5 bases and J dropped 6 bases, with 7 bases sitting between them. CDR1 LNHDA and CDR2 SQIVND come from the germline V gene (reference sequence). The CDR3 here is CASSRQDGYTF. As DNA, the CDR3 is TGTGCCAGTAGTCGACAGGATGGCTACACCTTC.

The rearrangement joins TRBV2 to TRBJ2-7, with 9 bases that match TRBD2. The germline V gene encodes CDR1 SNHLY and CDR2 FYNNEI. Trimming took 2 bases from V and 0 from J; bases not matched to a gene: 23. This CDR3 spans 22 amino acids. The chain's CDR3 is CASSELSPSRAGGQGLSYEQYV. In DNA, the CDR3 is TGTGCCAGCAGTGAACTTTCCCCCTCCCGAGCGGGGGGCCAGGGGCTCTCCTACGAGCAGTACGTC.

V gene TRBV13 combines with J gene TRBJ2-7, with a possible D match to TRBD2 (6 bases). The CDR3 contains 18 residues. Trimming pared 8 bases from V and 2 bases from J, leaving 28 bases between. Germline V gene lookup returns CDR1 PRHDT and CDR2 FYEKMQ (reference sequence). The CDR3 DNA reads as TGTGCCAGCTTGGGGGGTACCAGACTACACCGACTCACCTACGAGCAGTACTTC. Translated, it gives CASLGGTRLHRLTYEQYF.

This chain uses TRBV7-2 with TRBJ1-2, with 10 bases aligning to TRBD1. V gave up 5 bases and J gave up 6 bases; unmatched junction bases: 3. Germline V gives CDR1 SGHTA, CDR2 FQGNSA. The CDR3 has 13 residues. The CDR3 nucleotides read TGTGCCAGCAGCCGGGGACAGGGGAATGGCTACACCTTC. It encodes CASSRGQGNGYTF.

The rearrangement links TRBV5-1 to TRBJ1-4, with D perhaps TRBD1 (6 bases). The germline V gene encodes CDR1 SGHRS and CDR2 YFSETQ. V gave up 0 bases and J gave up 3 bases, with 12 bases separating them. This CDR3 comprises 16 residues. The CDR3 nucleotides are TGCGCCAGCAGCTTGGATCCAGGGGCGGCTAATGAAAAACTGTTTTTT. Its protein product is CASSLDPGAANEKLFF.

V is TRBV12-3 or TRBV12-4 and J is TRBJ1-1; 7 nucleotides align to TRBD1. Germline trimming cut 5 bases from V and 5 bases from J; bases unmatched to any gene: 5. The CDR3 sequence is 13 residues long. In DNA form, the CDR3 reads TGTGCCAGCAGTGAGGGGGCGCGAACTGAAGCTTTCTTT. As protein: CASSEGARTEAFF.

The V gene is TRBV7-8, the J gene TRBJ2-7; TRBD2 might be the D (5 bases). Germline CDR1 is SGHVS and CDR2 is FQNEAQ. This CDR3 comprises 15 residues. The ends were cut back, 5 bases at V and 4 bases at J, with 18 bases in the middle. The CDR3 DNA is TGTGCCAGCAGCCCTGGACTCATGGTAGGGTACGAGCAGTACGTC. Residues: CASSPGLMVGYEQYV.

This chain connects TRBV7-2 to TRBJ2-3; 7 positions match TRBD2. The CDR3 covers 17 residues. Germline CDR1 reads SGHTA; CDR2 reads FQGNSA. With V trimmed by 5 bases and J by 5 bases, 16 bases remained unmatched. CDR3 coding DNA: TGTGCCAGCAGCCCACGCCGGACTAGAAGGGGCAGAGATACGCAGTATTTT. This codes for CASSPRRTRRGRDTQYF.

The gene calls are TRBV7-2 and TRBJ1-4; D remains unclear. Germline V lookup: CDR1 SGHTA, CDR2 FQGNSA. The V and J ends lost 5 bases and 8 bases respectively, with 15 bases between them. The CDR3 is 14 residues long. The CDR3 DNA reads as TGTGCCAGCAGCCCCCGGGTAATTGGGGAAAAACTGTTTTTT. Translated: CASSPRVIGEKLFF. The complete variable domain, with remaining parts taken from reference TRBV7-2 and TRBJ1-4, reads GAGVSQSPSNKVTEKGKDVELRCDPISGHTALYWYRQSLGQGLEFLIYFQGNSAPDKSGLPSDRFSAERTGGSVSTLTIQRTQQEDSAVYLCASSPRVIGEKLFFGSGTQLSVL.

The chain uses TRBV29-1 and TRBJ2-5; 10 bases fit TRBD1. The junction had 3 bases not matched to a gene; V was cut back by 3 bases and J by 5 bases. The germline V gene encodes CDR1 SQVTM and CDR2 ANQGSEA. This CDR3 spans 13 amino acids. CDR3 in amino acids: CSVEGDRGETQYF. The CDR3 region has the DNA TGCAGCGTTGAGGGGGACAGGGGCGAGACCCAGTACTTC.

This sequence joins TRBV19 and TRBJ2-3, with 16 nucleotides matching TRBD2. The CDR3 has 14 residues. V lost 9 bases to trimming and J lost 5 bases; unmatched junction nucleotides: 2. In germline, CDR1 is LNHDA, CDR2 SQIVND (reference sequence). CDR3 loop: CASGTSGGGDTQYF. The CDR3 coding sequence is TGTGCCAGCGGGACTAGCGGGGGGGGAGATACGCAGTATTTT.

This clone has just one count. The V and J genes are TRBV18 and TRBJ1-1; 7 bases are shared with TRBD1. V shed 2 bases and J 4 bases; nucleotides not matched to a gene: 1. This CDR3 has 13 amino acids. Germline loops: CDR1 KGHSH, CDR2 LQKENI. The CDR3 DNA reads TGTGCCAGCTCACCAGCAGGGGGCACTGAAGCTTTCTTT. Residues: CASSPAGGTEAFF.

The gene calls are TRBV7-8 and TRBJ1-4, with D perhaps TRBD1 (6 bases). Germline CDR1 SGHVS, CDR2 FQNEAQ. CDR3 size: 16 residues. The ends were cut back, 4 bases at V and 0 bases at J, with 12 bases in the middle. The CDR3 is CASSSQGKATNEKLFF. The CDR3 DNA is TGTGCCAGCAGCTCACAGGGAAAAGCAACTAATGAAAAACTGTTTTTT.

CDR3 amino acids: CASSSRDFNNEQFF. CDR3 DNA: TGTGCCAGCAGCTCCAGGGACTTCAACAATGAGCAGTTCTTC. This sequence joins TRBV5-4 and TRBJ2-1, with D tentatively TRBD2 (6 bases). V dropped 3 bases and J dropped 5 bases, with 12 bases sitting between them. Germline lookup yields CDR1 SGHNT and CDR2 YYREEE (reference sequence). The CDR3 has 14 residues.

The chain couples TRBV4-2 to TRBJ2-5; 7 nucleotides match TRBD1. V shed 3 bases and J 2 bases; nucleotides not matched to a gene: 6. This CDR3 spans 15 amino acids. Germline CDR1 LGHNA, CDR2 YNFKEQ. For the CDR3, the DNA is TGTGCCAGCAGCCAGGCCCAGGGGGTACAAGAGACCCAGTACTTC. It codes for CASSQAQGVQETQYF.